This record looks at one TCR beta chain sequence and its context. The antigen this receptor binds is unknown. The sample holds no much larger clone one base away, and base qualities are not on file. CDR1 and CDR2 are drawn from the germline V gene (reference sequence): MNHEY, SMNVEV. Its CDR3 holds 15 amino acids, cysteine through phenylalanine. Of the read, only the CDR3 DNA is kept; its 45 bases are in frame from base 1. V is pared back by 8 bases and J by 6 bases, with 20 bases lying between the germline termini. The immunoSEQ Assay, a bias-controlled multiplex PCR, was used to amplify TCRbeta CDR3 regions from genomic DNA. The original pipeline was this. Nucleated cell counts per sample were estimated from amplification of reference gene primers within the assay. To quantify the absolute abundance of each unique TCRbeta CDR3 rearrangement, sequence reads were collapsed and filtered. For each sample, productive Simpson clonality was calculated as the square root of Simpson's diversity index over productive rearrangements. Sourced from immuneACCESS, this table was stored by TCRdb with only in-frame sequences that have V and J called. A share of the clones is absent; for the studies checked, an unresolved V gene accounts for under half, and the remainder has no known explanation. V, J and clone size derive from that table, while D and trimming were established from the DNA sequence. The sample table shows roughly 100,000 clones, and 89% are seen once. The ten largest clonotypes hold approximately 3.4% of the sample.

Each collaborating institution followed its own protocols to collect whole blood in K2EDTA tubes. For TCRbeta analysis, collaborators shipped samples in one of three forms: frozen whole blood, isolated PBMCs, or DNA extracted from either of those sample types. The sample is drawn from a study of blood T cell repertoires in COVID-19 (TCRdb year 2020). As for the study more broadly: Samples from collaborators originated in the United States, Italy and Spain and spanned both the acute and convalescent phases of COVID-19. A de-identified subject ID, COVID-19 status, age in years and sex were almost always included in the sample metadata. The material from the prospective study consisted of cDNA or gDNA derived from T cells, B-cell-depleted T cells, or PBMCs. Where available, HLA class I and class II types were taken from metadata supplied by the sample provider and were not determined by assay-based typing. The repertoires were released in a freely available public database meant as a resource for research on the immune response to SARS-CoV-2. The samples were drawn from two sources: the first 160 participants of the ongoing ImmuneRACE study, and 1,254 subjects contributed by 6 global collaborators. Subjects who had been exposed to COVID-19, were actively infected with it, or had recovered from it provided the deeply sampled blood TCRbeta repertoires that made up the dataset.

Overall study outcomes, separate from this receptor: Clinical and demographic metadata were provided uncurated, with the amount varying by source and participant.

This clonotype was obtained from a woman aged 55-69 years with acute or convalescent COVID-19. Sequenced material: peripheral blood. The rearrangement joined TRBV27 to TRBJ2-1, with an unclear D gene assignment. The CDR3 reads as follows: CASSLSPLPFNEQFF. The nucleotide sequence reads TGTGCCAGCTCGCTAAGTCCCCTACCATTCAATGAGCAGTTCTTC.